This TCR beta chain was obtained from a study of cytotoxic CD8 clonotypes in ibrutinib-treated CLL. Whole-study context: Results showed around 24 partial and 2 complete responses; following median roughly 66 months, approximately 14 remained remitted, around twelve advanced. A median about 11 months of treatment, range 6 to 36, preceded the collection of response samples. Findings of the study overall: Upon ibrutinib response clonality rose, and upon progression it fell back toward baseline.

The germline V gene encodes CDR1 MNHEY and CDR2 SVGAGI. Trimming at V came to 6 bases and at J to 1 base, leaving 5 bases not matched to a gene. The length of the CDR3 is 15 residues. TCRdb's table, derived via immunoSEQ multiplex PCR, lists solely in-frame clones and lacks some. Of approximately 320,000 clones in the sample, about 64% were seen once. The sample holds a few counts of this clone. Its matching antigen is unknown. This rearrangement joins TRBV6-5 to TRBJ2-7; 11 bases agree with TRBD1. The sequence came from a human donor with chronic lymphocytic leukemia. The specimen was PBMCs, collected after 36 months of ibrutinib treatment. CDR3 sequence reads: CASRARDRGSYEQYF. The CDR3 DNA reads TGTGCCAGCAGAGCCCGGGACAGGGGGTCCTACGAGCAGTACTTC.